This T cell receptor (beta chain) was sequenced during a study of cytomegalovirus exposure and HLA in healthy donors. The overall study: Most donors, around 81% of around 400 genotyped, fell in the Caucasian-associated ancestry cluster. Notes on the study in general: The authors later found most CMV-associated TCR beta chains appeared HLA-restricted. Earlier analysis found most TCR beta V segments productive about 90% or about 30% of the time.

Concerning this clone itself: No antigen is known for it.

Primers included in the PCR were 60 Vbeta and 13 Jbeta primers. Generated by immunoSEQ multiplex PCR, the TCRdb table keeps only in-frame clones and is missing some. The top ten hold under 6% of the sample, which has just over 80,000 clones, around 79% seen once. V was shortened by 1 base and J by 3 bases, with 9 bases between the two germline ends. This CDR3 has 14 amino acids. Germline V gene lookup returns CDR1 MNHEY and CDR2 SVGAGI. The material sequenced was PBMCs. The clonotype comes from a man between 18 and 35 years old in good health and CMV-seropositive. The chain has TRBV6-5 and TRBJ1-1; weak D call: TRBD1 (6 bases). The CDR3: CASSYLPGDTEAFF. DNA of the CDR3: TGTGCCAGCAGTTACTTGCCAGGGGACACTGAAGCTTTCTTT.